A selection of T cell receptor beta chains follows, all from one sample in a study of post-analysis software for immune sequencing data. Via MiXCR, TCRdb re-called the PCR reads, giving one row per CDR3 protein. The sample comprises about 540,000 distinct CDR3 sequences, around 34% of which are singletons, and around 5.9% rests with the top ten. Sequenced input: blood. These receptors were obtained from a girl aged 2-17 years with multiple sclerosis. Each CDR3 is given with its conserved first and last residue. Fields, in order: V gene, J gene, D gene, CDR3 protein. The D gene is left open where the match is weak.

V: TRBV29-1; J: TRBJ2-5; D: TRBD2; CDR3: CSVVLAGWETQYF
V: TRBV19; J: TRBJ2-6; D: TRBD1; CDR3: CASSIGQGKEAGANVLTF
V: TRBV7-2; J: -; D: TRBD2; CDR3: CTSRPAGGLMETQYF
V: TRBV5-1; J: TRBJ1-1; D: TRBD1; CDR3: CASSTARLPDRGEAFF
V: TRBV18; J: TRBJ2-6; D: -; CDR3: CASSPPSRTSGANVLTF
V: TRBV9; J: TRBJ1-4; D: -; CDR3: CASSVARGELFF
V: TRBV11-2; J: TRBJ1-2; D: TRBD1; CDR3: CASSRPLWDSNYGYTF
V: TRBV15; J: TRBJ2-3; D: TRBD2; CDR3: CATSHGIGLAGTGTQYF
V: TRBV6-1; J: TRBJ2-3; D: -; CDR3: CASSPRGSSTDTQYF
V: TRBV12-3/TRBV12-4; J: -; D: TRBD1; CDR3: CASSLEVTGSETQYF
V: TRBV6-5; J: TRBJ2-7; D: TRBD1; CDR3: CASNRQGYEQYF
V: TRBV28; J: TRBJ2-4; D: TRBD1; CDR3: CASTRDRGINIQYF
V: TRBV12-3/TRBV12-4; J: TRBJ1-1; D: -; CDR3: CASSRDFYTEAFF
V: TRBV11-3; J: TRBJ2-3; D: -; CDR3: CASSLGEPPWLDTQYF
V: TRBV5-1; J: TRBJ2-3; D: TRBD2; CDR3: CASLGGITDTQYF